One T cell receptor (beta chain) is described in this entry. No antigen is known for it. Sample time point: after dendritic cell vaccination, including at tumor progression/relapse. TCRB CDR3 was amplified from 2 ug genomic DNA or less. This table comes from immunoSEQ multiplex PCR, and its TCRdb copy is limited to in-frame clones, with some not included. The table includes around 78,000 clones, more than 75% detected once. The data were taken from a study of glioma-infiltrating T cells after dendritic cell vaccination. For the study at large: The vaccine used monocyte-derived dendritic cells pulsed overnight with autologous tumor lysate. Study outcomes and limitations: Higher TCR clonality did not directly relate to longer survival. Few patients contributed both blood and tumor specimens.

Deletions cut 0 bases from V and 2 bases from J, with 16 bases between. Germline lookup yields CDR1 SEHNR and CDR2 FQNEAQ (reference sequence). The CDR3 runs 17 residues. The rearrangement joins TRBV7-9 to TRBJ1-1, with D uncertain. The material sequenced was blood, taken after dendritic cell vaccination. The clonotype originates from a human donor with glioblastoma. The CDR3 coding sequence is TGTGCCAGCAGCTTAGCCCTTGGCGGGGTAGGTAACACTGAAGCTTTCTTT. This codes for CASSLALGGVGNTEAFF.